The sequence of this T cell receptor beta chain was determined in a study of blood T cell repertoires in COVID-19 (dated by TCRdb to about 2020). Concerning the study at large: Samples covering the acute and convalescent phases of COVID-19 were provided by collaborators in the United States, Italy and Spain. The repertoires were made available in a free public database intended to serve as a resource for research on the immune response to SARS-CoV-2. The prospective study material was composed of cDNA or gDNA derived from T cells, B-cell-depleted T cells, or PBMCs. Deeply sampled blood TCRbeta repertoires from subjects exposed to, actively infected with, or recovered from COVID-19 were included in the dataset. The sample metadata nearly always contained a de-identified subject ID, COVID-19 status, age in years and sex. Samples came from the ongoing ImmuneRACE study (first 160 participants) plus 1,254 subjects from 6 global collaborators. Where available, HLA class I and class II types were obtained from metadata supplied by the sample provider rather than from assay-based typing. On the study overall, not on this receptor specifically: How much clinical and demographic metadata was included differed by source and by participant, and the metadata was provided uncurated.

Inclusive of the bounding cysteine and phenylalanine, the CDR3 is 13 residues long. Here the CDR3 DNA is all that survives: 39 bases in frame from base 1. V loses 6 bases at its end and J loses 3 bases; junction bases beyond the gene matches: 3. CDR1 is given as MNHNY and CDR2 as SVGAGI, both from the germline V gene (reference sequence). Comment on this clone: This receptor's antigen is unknown. No base-level quality is on record; no much larger clone is a single base apart.

Each collaborating institution followed its own protocols to collect whole blood in K2EDTA tubes. Collaborator samples were shipped for TCRbeta analysis as frozen whole blood, isolated PBMCs, or DNA extracted from either sample type. TCRbeta CDR3 regions were amplified from genomic DNA by means of the immunoSEQ Assay, a bias-controlled multiplex PCR. The original pipeline was this. The number of nucleated cells in each sample was estimated by amplification of reference gene primers within the assay. To quantify the absolute abundance of each unique TCRbeta CDR3 rearrangement, sequence reads were collapsed and filtered. For each sample, productive Simpson clonality was calculated as the square root of Simpson's diversity index over productive rearrangements. TCRdb limited this immuneACCESS table to in-frame rearrangements with V and J called. A share of clones is missing; checked studies link under half to unresolved V genes, and the rest is unexplained. That table furnishes V, J and clone size, whereas the DNA furnished D and trimming. In all, the sample holds approximately 100,000 clones, and about 80% of those were seen once. About 14% of the sample belongs to the ten largest clones.

Specimen: peripheral blood. The chain is assembled from TRBV6-6 and TRBJ1-1, with 8 bases matching TRBD1. This TCR was recovered from a woman aged 55-70 years with acute or convalescent COVID-19. The DNA sequence is as follows: TGTGCCAGCAGGGACAGGGAGGACACTGAAGCTTTCTTT. Its translation is CASRDREDTEAFF.